The T cell receptor (beta chain) under discussion was sequenced for a study of blood T cell repertoires in COVID-19 (dated by TCRdb to the early 2020s). General notes on the study: Collaborator samples came from the United States, Italy and Spain and covered acute and convalescent phases of COVID-19. The material from the prospective study consisted of cDNA or gDNA derived from T cells, B-cell-depleted T cells, or PBMCs. Subjects who had been exposed to COVID-19, were actively infected with it, or had recovered from it provided the deeply sampled blood TCRbeta repertoires that made up the dataset. The repertoires were released in a freely available public database intended as a resource for research on the immune response to SARS-CoV-2. The samples were drawn from the first 160 participants of the ongoing ImmuneRACE study and from 950 to 1,500 subjects provided by 6 global collaborators. A de-identified subject ID, COVID-19 status, age in years and sex were almost always included in the sample metadata. Where HLA class I and class II types were available, the types were taken from metadata supplied by the sample provider, not from assay-based typing. What the research found in general, with its limitations: How much clinical and demographic metadata was included differed by source and by participant, and the metadata was provided uncurated.

V and J are truncated by 1 base and 3 bases respectively, leaving an intervening sequence of 10 bases. CDR3 length: 15 amino acids, cysteine to phenylalanine. CDR3 DNA is the only sequence kept; it has 45 bases, read in frame from the first base. CDR1 is given as LNHDA and CDR2 as SQIVND, both from the germline V gene (reference sequence). TCRbeta CDR3 regions were amplified from genomic DNA by means of the immunoSEQ Assay, a bias-controlled multiplex PCR. In the source study's methods: Within the assay, amplification of reference gene primers was used to estimate how many nucleated cells each sample contained. To quantify the absolute abundance of each unique TCRbeta CDR3 rearrangement, sequence reads were collapsed and filtered. Productive Simpson clonality was computed per sample as the square root of Simpson's diversity index over productive rearrangements. This is the immuneACCESS table as TCRdb keeps it, with only in-frame sequences that have V and J called. A part of the clones is gone; compared with another copy, unresolved V genes explain less than half, and the rest is unexplained. Clone size and V and J calls were adopted from that table, with D and trimming inferred from the DNA. A total of some 290,000 clones appear in this sample, around nine tenths of them only once. The ten largest clones represent around 11% of the sample.

Concerning this clone itself: The antigen this receptor binds is unknown. Within one base of it there is no much larger clone, and no base qualities were kept.

In Seattle, one collaborating source enrolled patients while the infection was active and tracked those patients longitudinally over the course of disease. The collaborating institutions used their own protocols to collect whole blood in K2EDTA tubes. For TCRbeta analysis, collaborators shipped samples as frozen whole blood, isolated PBMCs, or DNA extracted from either of those sample types. This TCR was sampled from a young woman with COVID-19, enrolled during active disease. The chain joins TRBV19 to TRBJ1-5, with the D gene too uncertain to name. Input material: peripheral blood. The DNA sequence reads TGTGCCAGTAGTATAGTTTCCCATTCCAATCAGCCCCAGCATTTT. This translates into CASSIVSHSNQPQHF.